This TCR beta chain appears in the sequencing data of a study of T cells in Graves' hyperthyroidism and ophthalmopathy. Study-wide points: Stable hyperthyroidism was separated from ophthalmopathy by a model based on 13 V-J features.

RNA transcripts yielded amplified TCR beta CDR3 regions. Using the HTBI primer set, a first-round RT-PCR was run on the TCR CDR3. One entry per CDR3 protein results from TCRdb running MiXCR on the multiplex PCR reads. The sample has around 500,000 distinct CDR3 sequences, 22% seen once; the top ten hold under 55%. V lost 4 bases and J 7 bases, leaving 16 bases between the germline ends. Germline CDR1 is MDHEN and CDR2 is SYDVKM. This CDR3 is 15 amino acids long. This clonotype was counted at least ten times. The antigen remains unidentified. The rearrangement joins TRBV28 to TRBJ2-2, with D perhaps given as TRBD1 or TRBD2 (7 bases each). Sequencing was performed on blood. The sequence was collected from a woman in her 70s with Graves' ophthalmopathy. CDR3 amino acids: CASSSPRGGGGELFF. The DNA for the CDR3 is TGTGCCAGCAGTTCACCCAGGGGGGGTGGCGGGGAGCTGTTTTTT.